The T cell receptor beta chain described here comes from a study of Tregs in tolerant kidney transplant recipients. Findings and caveats of the study: Few patients were studied, so findings need validation in larger groups. Nucleotide sequences could not be compared across some patients' samples due to primer changes. Antigen-driven expansion was suggested because donor-specific Tregs expanded more than all Tregs in tolerant patients.

Generated by immunoSEQ multiplex PCR, the TCRdb table keeps only in-frame clones and is missing some. This table has about 22,000 clones, over 70% appearing once. CDR1 and CDR2 (germline): SEHNR, FQNEAQ (reference sequence). Trimming left V 2 bases short and J 8 bases short, with 9 bases between. CDR3 size: 12 residues. Remarks on this clone: Its antigen remains unknown.

The nonmyeloablative bone marrow transplants came from related graft donors, with transient mixed chimerism. Thawed PBMCs were FACS-sorted into unstimulated CD4+CD25+CD127- regulatory T cells, CD4+CD25- non-regulatory cells, CD4 and CD8 cells. The rearrangement uses TRBV7-9 and TRBJ1-1; D is unclear. The sequences come from CD8+ T cells from blood (PBMCs), collected 6 months after the transplant. This receptor was taken from a human patient who received a combined kidney and bone marrow transplant. The T cells may come from the graft donor. The chain's CDR3 is CASSLSSREAFF. In DNA, the CDR3 is TGTGCCAGCAGCTTATCGTCCAGGGAAGCTTTCTTT.